The clone carrying this T cell receptor beta chain was counted a few times. Its target is not known. The data originate from a study of identical twins. Study-level points and caveats: Out-of-frame alpha sequences shared between twins exhibited an excess of low generation probability.

TCRdb used MiXCR to reprocess the 5' RACE reads, holding one entry per CDR3 protein. The sample consists of 500,000 or so distinct CDR3 sequences, over 12% of them appearing once. Germline loops: CDR1 SNHLY, CDR2 FYNNEI. V was pared by 7 bases and J by 0 bases, with 13 bases between. The CDR3 loop spans 15 amino acids. These data also featured in a second study, about yellow fever vaccine responses in identical twins.

The sequencing input was CD4+ T cells sorted from blood. The sequence was collected from a woman under 30 in good health. The gene calls are TRBV2 and TRBJ1-5; no clear D. CDR3 bases: TGTGCCAGCAAAGGTGCAGGCTATAGCAATCAGCCCCAGCATTTT. It is translated as CASKGAGYSNQPQHF.